This is a list of T cell receptor beta chains from one sample in a study of OX40 agonist ivuxolimab in advanced cancers. Sequencing used immunoSEQ multiplex PCR; TCRdb keeps in-frame clones, though not all of them. The sample lists about 61,000 clones, under 90% seen once, with around 0.52% in the top ten. Sequencing used CD4+ or CD8+ T cells sorted from blood, obtained in a trial of the OX40 agonist ivuxolimab. The receptors shown here come from an adult with an advanced solid tumor such as melanoma, head and neck, liver or kidney cancer. Both conserved end residues are part of each CDR3. Each record gives: V gene, D gene, clone size, J gene, CDR3 protein, CDR3 DNA. D genes are given only for firm matches. The listing skips clone size in some rows; elsewhere it reads once, few, many or a size class.

TRBV5-1	TRBD1	once	TRBJ1-1	CASSQPTGEGDEAFF	TGCGCCAGCAGCCAACCGACAGGGGAGGGTGATGAAGCTTTCTTT
TRBV9	NA	NA	TRBJ2-1	CASSVSGHEQFF	TGTGCCAGCAGCGTATCGGGACATGAGCAGTTCTTC
TRBV11-1	NA	once	TRBJ2-2	CASSLASGELFF	TGTGCCAGCAGCTTAGCCTCCGGGGAGCTGTTTTTT
TRBV21-1	NA	NA	TRBJ2-3	CASSKAGTSGSTDTQYF	TGTGCCAGCAGCAAAGCCGGGACTAGCGGTAGCACAGATACGCAGTATTTT
TRBV7-2	NA	NA	TRBJ2-2	CASSLGYSNTGELFF	TGTGCCAGCAGCTTGGGATATTCGAACACCGGGGAGCTGTTTTTT
TRBV4-2	NA	few	TRBJ2-7	CASSQETGTVYEQYF	TGTGCCAGCAGCCAAGAAACCGGTACGGTTTACGAGCAGTACTTC
TRBV5-1	NA	NA	TRBJ2-2	CASSLVGGDGELFF	TGCGCCAGCAGCTTGGTTGGGGGCGACGGGGAGCTGTTTTTT
TRBV19	NA	NA	TRBJ2-5	CASSGERRETQYF	TGTGCCAGTAGTGGCGAGAGAAGGGAGACCCAGTACTTC
TRBV7-2	NA	NA	TRBJ2-1	CASSPDRTSYNEQFF	TGTGCCAGCAGCCCCGACAGAACCTCCTACAATGAGCAGTTCTTC
TRBV11-3	NA	NA	TRBJ2-5	CASSLEGTSSPEETQYF	TGTGCCAGCAGCTTAGAGGGGACCAGTTCCCCCGAAGAGACCCAGTACTTC
TRBV7-9	TRBD2	NA	TRBJ2-7	CASSLVLAGSSYEQYF	TGTGCCAGCAGCTTAGTGTTAGCGGGGAGCTCCTACGAGCAGTACTTC
TRBV5-1	NA	NA	TRBJ1-5	CASSLVGGGQPQHF	TGCGCCAGCAGCTTGGTGGGGGGTGGGCAGCCCCAGCATTTT
TRBV18	TRBD2	NA	TRBJ2-1	CASSQVPGGGYNEQFF	TGTGCCAGCTCACAGGTCCCGGGAGGAGGGTACAATGAGCAGTTCTTC
TRBV7-3	TRBD1	NA	TRBJ1-1	CASSPPPGGGTEAFF	TGTGCCAGCAGCCCCCCCCCAGGGGGCGGCACTGAAGCTTTCTTT
TRBV28	NA	NA	TRBJ2-7	CASWSGGNSYEQYF	TGTGCCAGCTGGAGTGGTGGAAACTCCTACGAACAGTACTTC
TRBV27	TRBD1	NA	TRBJ2-3	CASSFRGLGTDTQYF	TGTGCCAGCAGTTTTAGGGGGCTGGGCACAGATACGCAGTATTTT
TRBV5-4	TRBD1	few	TRBJ1-1	CASSFGQGNTEAFF	TGTGCCAGCAGCTTTGGACAGGGTAACACTGAAGCTTTCTTT
TRBV29-1	NA	NA	TRBJ2-5	CSANMETQYF	TGCAGCGCAAACATGGAGACCCAGTACTTC
TRBV7-8	NA	NA	TRBJ1-2	CASSAGLPQGYTF	TGTGCCAGCAGCGCGGGACTCCCGCAAGGCTACACCTTC
TRBV29-1	NA	NA	TRBJ2-3	CSIKTDTQYF	TGCAGTATAAAAACGGATACGCAGTATTTT
TRBV25-1	TRBD2	NA	TRBJ2-7	CASSEYIRPSGRDEQYF	TGTGCCAGCAGTGAATATATTCGTCCTAGCGGGAGGGACGAGCAGTACTTC
TRBV28	NA	NA	TRBJ2-7	CASSLMNEQYF	TGTGCCAGCAGTTTAATGAACGAGCAGTACTTC
TRBV5-1	TRBD2	NA	TRBJ2-3	CASSVRTSGSTDTQYF	TGCGCCAGCAGCGTACGGACTAGCGGGAGTACAGATACGCAGTATTTT
TRBV4-2	TRBD2	NA	TRBJ2-5	CASSQIAGGEDGTQYF	TGTGCCAGCAGCCAGATAGCGGGAGGGGAGGATGGGACCCAGTACTTC
TRBV10-2	NA	NA	TRBJ2-1	CASSESGNSLGYNEQFF	TGCGCCAGCAGTGAGTCCGGGAACTCCTTAGGCTACAATGAGCAGTTCTTC
TRBV7-7	TRBD2	NA	TRBJ2-5	CASSLLAGSQTQYF	TGTGCTAGCAGCTTACTAGCGGGATCGCAGACCCAGTACTTC
TRBV5-1	NA	NA	TRBJ2-1	CASSRGSSSNEQFF	TGCGCCAGCAGCCGGGGGAGCTCTTCCAATGAGCAGTTCTTC
TRBV5-1	NA	NA	TRBJ1-1	CASSSGRLNTEAFF	TGCGCCAGCAGCTCCGGGAGGCTGAACACTGAAGCTTTCTTT
TRBV6-6	TRBD2	NA	TRBJ2-1	CASSRRLAGYNEQFF	TGTGCCAGCAGTCGCCGACTAGCGGGATACAATGAGCAGTTCTTC
TRBV10-3	TRBD1	NA	TRBJ1-1	CAISEPGTGGNTEAFF	TGTGCCATCAGTGAGCCCGGGACAGGGGGGAACACTGAAGCTTTCTTT
TRBV7-2	TRBD2	NA	TRBJ2-3	CASSLALLAGGRTDTQYF	TGTGCCAGCAGCTTAGCGCTCCTAGCGGGAGGGCGAACAGATACGCAGTATTTT
TRBV10-1	TRBD2	few	TRBJ2-7	CASSESGSGRAYEQYF	TGCGCCAGCAGTGAGTCTGGCAGCGGGAGAGCCTACGAGCAGTACTTC
TRBV7-2	TRBD1	NA	TRBJ1-2	CASSQTRQGGLSYGYTF	TGTGCCAGCAGCCAAACACGACAGGGGGGACTAAGCTATGGCTACACCTTC
TRBV11-3	NA	NA	TRBJ2-1	CASSLGLASDEQFF	TGTGCCAGCAGCCTGGGACTCGCCAGTGATGAGCAGTTCTTC
TRBV6-1	TRBD2	NA	TRBJ2-1	CASSATRQRDYNEQFF	TGTGCCAGCAGTGCCACCAGACAGCGGGACTACAATGAGCAGTTCTTC
TRBV19	NA	NA	TRBJ2-5	CASSIVLASGGGETQYF	TGTGCCAGTAGTATAGTGTTGGCTAGCGGAGGGGGTGAGACCCAGTACTTC
TRBV11-2	NA	NA	TRBJ2-3	CASSHEQGYTDTQYF	TGTGCCAGCAGCCACGAACAGGGTTACACAGATACGCAGTATTTT
TRBV28	NA	NA	TRBJ2-6	CASSFRSGANVLTF	TGTGCCAGCAGTTTCCGCTCTGGGGCCAACGTCCTGACTTTC
TRBV28	NA	NA	TRBJ1-2	CASSTSETGGTF	TGTGCCAGCAGTACGTCCGAGACAGGAGGTACCTTC
TRBV5-1	NA	once	TRBJ2-1	CASSQRQGFFYEQFF	TGCGCCAGCAGCCAACGCCAAGGGTTTTTCTATGAGCAGTTCTTC
TRBV30	TRBD2	few	TRBJ2-1	CAWSVSLAGVNEQFF	TGTGCCTGGAGTGTATCCTTAGCGGGAGTTAATGAGCAGTTCTTC
TRBV28	TRBD1	NA	TRBJ2-7	CASSSPEGGQYEQYF	TGTGCCAGCAGTTCCCCGGAAGGGGGCCAGTACGAGCAGTACTTC